The rows below give T cell receptor beta chains drawn from one sample of a study of control samples from healthy donors and cancer patients. TCRdb's table, derived via immunoSEQ multiplex PCR, lists solely in-frame clones and lacks some. Here the sample spans about 130,000 clones, roughly 89% being singletons. Material: blood. The receptors derive from a young man in good health. Both conserved end residues are part of each CDR3. The D gene is left open where the match is weak. Some rows mark clone size as missing; the rest say once, few, many or name a class of expanded clone.

J gene: TRBJ2-7; V gene: TRBV12-3/TRBV12-4; D gene: -; clone size: -; CDR3 protein: CASSLLADGGLYF; CDR3 DNA: TGTGCCAGCAGTTTATTGGCCGATGGGGGGTTGTACTTC
J gene: TRBJ2-2; V gene: TRBV27; D gene: -; clone size: -; CDR3 protein: CASRSGTANTGELFF; CDR3 DNA: TGTGCCAGCAGGAGCGGGACAGCGAACACCGGGGAGCTGTTTTTT
J gene: TRBJ2-7; V gene: TRBV7-6; D gene: -; clone size: -; CDR3 protein: CASSRTDSYEQYF; CDR3 DNA: TGTGCCAGCAGCCGCACCGACTCCTACGAGCAGTACTTC
J gene: TRBJ1-2; V gene: TRBV5-1; D gene: TRBD1; clone size: -; CDR3 protein: CASSYQGQDGYTF; CDR3 DNA: TGCGCCAGCAGCTATCAGGGACAGGACGGCTACACCTTC
J gene: TRBJ2-5; V gene: TRBV9; D gene: TRBD2; clone size: -; CDR3 protein: CASSVGGSGGYQETQYF; CDR3 DNA: TGTGCCAGCAGCGTAGGAGGTAGCGGGGGGTACCAAGAGACCCAGTACTTC
J gene: TRBJ2-7; V gene: TRBV6-5; D gene: TRBD1; clone size: -; CDR3 protein: CASSTYFGQGYEQYF; CDR3 DNA: TGTGCCAGCAGTACCTACTTCGGACAGGGCTACGAGCAGTACTTC
J gene: TRBJ1-5; V gene: TRBV27; D gene: -; clone size: -; CDR3 protein: CASSLEAGRNQPQHF; CDR3 DNA: TGTGCCAGCAGTTTAGAGGCAGGTCGGAATCAGCCCCAGCATTTT
J gene: TRBJ1-2; V gene: TRBV4-2; D gene: -; clone size: -; CDR3 protein: CASSHSDSPSGGYTF; CDR3 DNA: TGTGCCAGCAGCCATTCGGACAGTCCCTCGGGTGGCTACACCTTC
J gene: TRBJ2-5; V gene: TRBV11-2; D gene: TRBD2; clone size: -; CDR3 protein: CASSLPSGGAMETQYF; CDR3 DNA: TGTGCCAGCAGCTTACCTAGCGGGGGGGCCATGGAGACCCAGTACTTC
J gene: TRBJ1-2; V gene: TRBV19; D gene: TRBD1; clone size: -; CDR3 protein: CASSMGTGHGYTF; CDR3 DNA: TGTGCCAGTAGTATGGGGACAGGGCATGGCTACACCTTC
J gene: TRBJ2-7; V gene: TRBV24-1; D gene: -; clone size: -; CDR3 protein: CATPDSYEQYF; CDR3 DNA: TGTGCCACCCCGGACAGCTACGAGCAGTACTTC
J gene: TRBJ2-2; V gene: TRBV9; D gene: -; clone size: -; CDR3 protein: CASSRDPLVTGELFF; CDR3 DNA: TGTGCCAGCAGCCGGGACCCCTTGGTCACCGGGGAGCTGTTTTTT
J gene: TRBJ1-1; V gene: TRBV19; D gene: -; clone size: -; CDR3 protein: CASSIRSINTEAFF; CDR3 DNA: TGTGCCAGTAGTATCCGCAGCATAAACACTGAAGCTTTCTTT
J gene: TRBJ2-1; V gene: TRBV7-6; D gene: TRBD2; clone size: -; CDR3 protein: CASSSGTSGNNEQFF; CDR3 DNA: TGTGCCAGCAGCTCCGGGACTAGCGGGAACAATGAGCAGTTCTTC
J gene: TRBJ2-5; V gene: TRBV9; D gene: -; clone size: once; CDR3 protein: CASSVTTKGETQYF; CDR3 DNA: TGTGCCAGCAGCGTAACGACCAAAGGAGAGACCCAGTACTTC
J gene: TRBJ1-2; V gene: TRBV3-1/TRBV3-2; D gene: -; clone size: -; CDR3 protein: CASSQAGTPNYGYTF; CDR3 DNA: TGTGCCAGCAGCCAAGCTGGGACACCTAACTATGGCTACACCTTC
J gene: TRBJ1-4; V gene: TRBV9; D gene: -; clone size: -; CDR3 protein: CASSVGARPTNEKLFF; CDR3 DNA: TGTGCCAGCAGCGTAGGGGCCCGGCCCACTAATGAAAAACTGTTTTTT
J gene: TRBJ1-2; V gene: TRBV27; D gene: -; clone size: -; CDR3 protein: CASSFRGASGYTF; CDR3 DNA: TGTGCCAGCAGCTTCCGGGGAGCGAGTGGCTACACCTTC
J gene: TRBJ2-7; V gene: TRBV7-2; D gene: -; clone size: -; CDR3 protein: CASSQRVSYEQYF; CDR3 DNA: TGTGCCAGCAGCCAACGGGTTTCCTACGAGCAGTACTTC
J gene: TRBJ1-3; V gene: TRBV18; D gene: -; clone size: -; CDR3 protein: CASSPPGGFSGNTIYF; CDR3 DNA: TGTGCCAGCTCACCACCCGGAGGCTTCTCTGGAAACACCATATATTTT
J gene: TRBJ1-2; V gene: TRBV7-9; D gene: TRBD1; clone size: -; CDR3 protein: CATTQGALGYTF; CDR3 DNA: TGTGCCACCACACAGGGGGCGCTTGGCTACACCTTC
J gene: TRBJ2-7; V gene: TRBV29-1; D gene: TRBD1; clone size: once; CDR3 protein: CSVAGQGVYEQYF; CDR3 DNA: TGCAGCGTTGCCGGACAGGGAGTCTACGAGCAGTACTTC
J gene: TRBJ2-1; V gene: TRBV5-1; D gene: TRBD1; clone size: -; CDR3 protein: CASSKQGFGDEQFF; CDR3 DNA: TGCGCCAGCAGCAAACAGGGGTTCGGGGATGAGCAGTTCTTC
J gene: TRBJ2-5; V gene: TRBV5-6; D gene: -; clone size: -; CDR3 protein: CASSFWRGGETQYF; CDR3 DNA: TGTGCCAGCAGCTTTTGGCGGGGTGGGGAGACCCAGTACTTC
J gene: TRBJ1-6; V gene: TRBV18; D gene: -; clone size: -; CDR3 protein: CASSPDSLSSYNSPLHF; CDR3 DNA: TGTGCCAGCTCACCGGACAGCCTAAGCTCCTATAATTCACCCCTCCACTTT
J gene: TRBJ1-1; V gene: TRBV25-1; D gene: -; clone size: -; CDR3 protein: CASTRRNTNTEAFF; CDR3 DNA: TGTGCCAGCACCCGTAGGAACACCAACACTGAAGCTTTCTTT
J gene: TRBJ1-2; V gene: TRBV6-4; D gene: TRBD1; clone size: -; CDR3 protein: CASRDRGHYGYTF; CDR3 DNA: TGTGCCAGCAGGGACAGGGGGCACTATGGCTACACCTTC
J gene: TRBJ1-2; V gene: TRBV14; D gene: -; clone size: -; CDR3 protein: CASSQVKGAYGYTF; CDR3 DNA: TGTGCCAGCAGCCAAGTTAAAGGGGCCTATGGCTACACCTTC
J gene: TRBJ2-7; V gene: TRBV7-2; D gene: -; clone size: -; CDR3 protein: CASSPGWEEQYF; CDR3 DNA: TGTGCCAGCAGCCCAGGTTGGGAGGAGCAGTACTTC
J gene: TRBJ2-1; V gene: TRBV4-2; D gene: -; clone size: -; CDR3 protein: CASSQVPRGPYNEQFF; CDR3 DNA: TGTGCCAGCAGCCAAGTCCCGCGGGGTCCGTACAATGAGCAGTTCTTC
J gene: TRBJ1-2; V gene: TRBV25-1; D gene: -; clone size: once; CDR3 protein: CASSDGGLNGYTF; CDR3 DNA: TGTGCCAGCAGTGATGGGGGGCTCAATGGCTACACCTTC
J gene: TRBJ2-3; V gene: TRBV5-5; D gene: -; clone size: -; CDR3 protein: CASSLGGISTDTQYF; CDR3 DNA: TGTGCCAGCAGCTTGGGCGGGATTAGCACAGATACGCAGTATTTT
J gene: TRBJ2-5; V gene: TRBV9; D gene: -; clone size: -; CDR3 protein: CASSPFAQGETQYF; CDR3 DNA: TGTGCCAGCAGCCCTTTCGCCCAGGGGGAGACCCAGTACTTC
J gene: TRBJ1-1; V gene: TRBV5-1; D gene: -; clone size: -; CDR3 protein: CASSLIEARAEAFF; CDR3 DNA: TGCGCCAGCAGCTTGATCGAAGCTCGGGCTGAAGCTTTCTTT
J gene: TRBJ2-7; V gene: TRBV7-2; D gene: TRBD2; clone size: -; CDR3 protein: CASSSPRASGDYEQYF; CDR3 DNA: TGTGCCAGCAGCTCCCCCCGGGCTAGCGGGGACTACGAGCAGTACTTC
J gene: TRBJ2-3; V gene: TRBV5-6; D gene: -; clone size: -; CDR3 protein: CASSPDSLTDTQYF; CDR3 DNA: TGTGCCAGCAGCCCCGACAGCCTCACAGATACGCAGTATTTT
J gene: TRBJ1-3; V gene: TRBV4-1; D gene: -; clone size: -; CDR3 protein: CASSQDTGAGNTIYF; CDR3 DNA: TGCGCCAGCAGCCAAGATACGGGGGCTGGAAACACCATATATTTT
J gene: TRBJ2-3; V gene: TRBV30; D gene: -; clone size: -; CDR3 protein: CAWSPSVVGDTQYF; CDR3 DNA: TGTGCCTGGAGCCCCTCAGTGGTCGGAGATACGCAGTATTTT
J gene: TRBJ2-3; V gene: TRBV4-2; D gene: -; clone size: -; CDR3 protein: CASSHKLGASGTDTQYF; CDR3 DNA: TGTGCCAGCAGCCATAAGCTCGGGGCTAGCGGCACAGATACGCAGTATTTT
J gene: TRBJ1-1; V gene: TRBV9; D gene: -; clone size: -; CDR3 protein: CASRANEPNTEAFF; CDR3 DNA: TGTGCCAGCAGGGCCAATGAACCGAACACTGAAGCTTTCTTT
J gene: TRBJ2-7; V gene: TRBV7-9; D gene: TRBD1; clone size: -; CDR3 protein: CASSYGTGLNEQYF; CDR3 DNA: TGTGCCAGCAGCTACGGGACAGGGCTCAACGAGCAGTACTTC
J gene: TRBJ2-7; V gene: TRBV19; D gene: TRBD1; clone size: -; CDR3 protein: CASSINPGQGAYEQYF; CDR3 DNA: TGTGCCAGTAGTATAAACCCGGGACAGGGGGCCTACGAGCAGTACTTC